These T cell receptor beta chains were read from a single sample in a study of T-cell reconstitution after alpha-beta-depleted transplantation in children. Via MiXCR, TCRdb re-called the PCR reads, giving one row per CDR3 protein. This table holds 600,000 to 700,000 distinct CDR3 sequences, approximately 17% found once. The source was PBMCs from the stem cell graft donor, collected from the stem cell graft. The receptors shown here come from a human donor who donated a stem cell graft to a child with acute myeloid leukemia. Both conserved end residues are part of each CDR3.

CDR3 protein: CASSLMMGQVVNIQYF; CDR3 length: 16; V gene: TRBV5-1
CDR3 protein: CSARVMGRDTEAFF; CDR3 length: 14; V gene: TRBV20-1
CDR3 protein: CSARDRIFTGELFF; CDR3 length: 14; V gene: TRBV20-1
CDR3 protein: CAISESVKVEGNQPQHF; CDR3 length: 17; V gene: TRBV10-3
CDR3 protein: CASQPGGKSTEAFF; CDR3 length: 14; V gene: TRBV27
CDR3 protein: CASSLGEWDEQYF; CDR3 length: 13; V gene: TRBV4-3
CDR3 protein: CASSPSPTDQETQYF; CDR3 length: 15; V gene: TRBV11-1
CDR3 protein: CASSSAGAEETQYF; CDR3 length: 14; V gene: TRBV27
CDR3 protein: CASSSPATGQYGYTF; CDR3 length: 15; V gene: TRBV7-2
CDR3 protein: CASSPGTGYQETQYF; CDR3 length: 15; V gene: TRBV14
CDR3 protein: CASSLSRGTFSYNEQFF; CDR3 length: 17; V gene: TRBV7-9
CDR3 protein: CSVRVEEQFF; CDR3 length: 10; V gene: TRBV29-1
CDR3 protein: CAWTLQPSSYEQYF; CDR3 length: 14; V gene: TRBV30
CDR3 protein: CASGPQGVGADTQYF; CDR3 length: 15; V gene: TRBV12-5
CDR3 protein: CSAPNTGTGGWDEQFF; CDR3 length: 16; V gene: TRBV20-1
CDR3 protein: CASSPGTSSGETQYF; CDR3 length: 15; V gene: TRBV5-5
CDR3 protein: CASSRDRGAYGYTF; CDR3 length: 14; V gene: TRBV6-1
CDR3 protein: CASSWDSGNQPQHF; CDR3 length: 14; V gene: TRBV6-2/TRBV6-3
CDR3 protein: CASSYLAGSYNEQFF; CDR3 length: 15; V gene: TRBV5-1
CDR3 protein: CASSQGGEIYSGANVLTF; CDR3 length: 18; V gene: TRBV4-1
CDR3 protein: CASSQDVAGGKETQYF; CDR3 length: 16; V gene: TRBV4-3
CDR3 protein: CATSDRLTDTQYF; CDR3 length: 13; V gene: TRBV24-1
CDR3 protein: CASSLGQGLGEQYF; CDR3 length: 14; V gene: TRBV27
CDR3 protein: CASSGMGPDNSPLHF; CDR3 length: 15; V gene: TRBV5-1